This TCR beta chain was recorded in a study of CD4 T cells in relation to SARS-CoV-2 and coronaviruses. Study background: ViraFEST: roughly 10-day antigen culture of PBMCs, then TCR beta CDR3 sequencing.

Clones were read by immunoSEQ multiplex PCR, and TCRdb kept only the in-frame ones, dropping some. Among approximately 18,000 clones listed, roughly 80% were seen once. General study points: In around 67% of donors, memory CD4+ clonotypes crossrecognized SARS-CoV-2 and at least one common cold coronavirus spike.

Unexposed donor CD4+ T cells date from 2011-2018, before the COVID-19 pandemic. The cells were cultured for about 10 days before CD4+ T cells were isolated. Fresh IL-2 medium replaced half the medium on days 3 and 7. About this clone itself: Its specificity is unknown.

Trimming removed 2 bases from V and 5 bases from J, with 18 bases in between. The CDR3 runs to 16 residues. Germline assignment: CDR1 SEHNR and CDR2 FQNEAQ (reference sequence). The source is a human donor in good health. The V call is TRBV7-9, the J call TRBJ1-2; TRBD1 is a possible D gene (5 bases). The sample taken for sequencing was CD4+ T cells from PBMCs, cultured in vitro. In nucleotides, the CDR3 is TGTGCCAGCAGCTTACCAGGGCCCGCCAGGCGGTATGGCTACACCTTC. It yields the protein CASSLPGPARRYGYTF. The variable domain in full, with the rest retrieved from reference TRBV7-9 and TRBJ1-2, is DTGVSQNPRHKITKRGQNVTFRCDPISEHNRLYWYRQTLGQGPEFLTYFQNEAQLEKSRLLSDRFSAERPKGSFSTLEIQRTEQGDSAMYLCASSLPGPARRYGYTFGSGTRLTVV.